The rows below give T cell receptor beta chains drawn from one sample of a study of blood T cell repertoires in COVID-19. TCRdb's table, derived via immunoSEQ multiplex PCR, lists solely in-frame clones and lacks some. The sample has some 190,000 clones; over 70% are singletons. Sequencing was carried out using PBMCs or T cells enriched from blood (not recorded which). Source of these receptors: a man aged 60 to 69 who had been exposed to COVID-19. Both conserved end residues are part of each CDR3. D genes are given only for firm matches. Rows may omit the clone size; those that give it use once, few, many or a size class.

-,TRBD1,TRBV7-7,TRBJ2-2,CASTHGTGGASYPGELFF,TGTGCCAGCACCCACGGGACAGGGGGCGCGAGTTATCCCGGGGAGCTGTTTTTT
once,-,TRBV27,TRBJ1-1,CASSNRVPNTEAFF,TGTGCCAGCAGTAACCGCGTCCCCAACACTGAAGCTTTCTTT
-,TRBD2,TRBV27,TRBJ2-2,CASTRLAGGPSNTGELFF,TGTGCCAGCACCAGACTAGCGGGAGGGCCCTCGAACACCGGGGAGCTGTTTTTT
few,-,TRBV4-1,TRBJ2-1,CASSQDGGYRHEQFF,TGCGCCAGCAGCCAAGACGGCGGTTACCGCCATGAGCAGTTCTTC
few,TRBD2,TRBV7-2,TRBJ2-7,CASSPAGGGSGYEQYF,TGTGCCAGCAGCCCCGCCGGTGGCGGGAGCGGGTACGAGCAGTACTTC
-,-,TRBV18,TRBJ2-5,CASSPLGQETQYF,TGTGCCAGCTCACCACTCGGCCAAGAGACCCAGTACTTC
-,-,TRBV5-1,TRBJ1-2,CASAVEGKDYGYTF,TGCGCCAGCGCAGTTGAGGGCAAGGACTATGGCTACACCTTC
-,-,TRBV24-1,TRBJ2-1,CATSVGGPGQFF,TGTGCCACCAGTGTCGGGGGGCCCGGGCAGTTCTTC
-,-,TRBV24-1,TRBJ2-1,CATSDQTRVDEQFF,TGTGCCACCAGTGACCAGACTAGGGTCGATGAGCAGTTCTTC
once,TRBD1,TRBV2,TRBJ1-2,CASNPDRGILNGYTF,TGTGCCAGCAATCCCGACAGGGGCATTTTGAATGGCTACACCTTC
-,-,TRBV4-1,TRBJ2-7,CASSQAFGGNVDEQYF,TGCGCCAGCAGCCAGGCCTTTGGGGGGAATGTCGACGAGCAGTACTTC
few,-,TRBV24-1,TRBJ1-2,CATSDRYTANRYGYTF,TGTGCCACCAGTGATCGATACACAGCAAACCGCTATGGCTACACCTTC
-,TRBD1,TRBV7-9,TRBJ2-7,CASSPRAGTDSYEQYF,TGTGCCAGCAGCCCGAGGGCCGGGACAGACTCCTACGAGCAGTACTTC
-,-,TRBV5-1,TRBJ1-4,CASSQQVGREKLFF,TGCGCCAGCAGCCAACAGGTTGGTCGCGAAAAACTGTTTTTT
-,-,TRBV7-9,TRBJ1-5,CASSSLGGGNQPQHF,TGTGCCAGCAGCTCCCTAGGGGGGGGTAATCAGCCCCAGCATTTT
-,TRBD2,TRBV3-1/TRBV3-2,TRBJ2-5,CASSQDDIGLAGGETQYF,TGTGCCAGCAGCCAAGATGACATAGGACTAGCGGGAGGGGAGACCCAGTACTTC
many,-,TRBV3-1/TRBV3-2,TRBJ1-1,CASSQGLRTEAFF,TGTGCCAGCAGTCAGGGCTTGAGAACTGAAGCTTTCTTT
many,-,TRBV3-1/TRBV3-2,TRBJ1-2,CASSQVEGAGGYTF,TGTGCCAGCAGCCAAGTGGAGGGTGCAGGTGGCTACACCTTC
few,TRBD1,TRBV11-3,TRBJ1-6,CASSLWGTVNNSPLHF,TGTGCCAGCAGCTTATGGGGGACAGTCAATAATTCACCCCTCCACTTT
-,TRBD1,TRBV18,TRBJ2-5,CASSGTDQETQYF,TGTGCCAGCTCAGGGACAGATCAAGAGACCCAGTACTTC
-,TRBD1,TRBV19,TRBJ1-4,CASSISRGRTKDSTEKLFF,TGTGCCAGTAGTATAAGCAGGGGGCGTACGAAGGACTCGACTGAAAAACTGTTTTTT
once,TRBD2,TRBV5-4,TRBJ2-3,CASSQQTGGAQYF,TGTGCCAGCAGCCAGCAGACCGGGGGGGCGCAGTATTTT
few,TRBD1,TRBV11-1,TRBJ2-7,CASSLMDRGSSYEQYF,TGTGCCAGCAGCTTAATGGACAGGGGATCCTCCTACGAGCAGTACTTC
few,-,TRBV7-9,TRBJ1-2,CASSLYRGGLDYGYTF,TGTGCCAGCAGCTTATATCGGGGGGGATTAGACTATGGCTACACCTTC
-,-,TRBV7-2,TRBJ2-7,CASRTTDPGEQYF,TGTGCCAGCAGGACGACAGACCCGGGTGAGCAGTACTTC
-,TRBD1,TRBV6-7,TRBJ1-1,CASSYPITDRENTEAFF,TGTGCCAGCAGTTACCCCATCACGGACAGGGAGAACACTGAAGCTTTCTTT
once,-,TRBV3-1/TRBV3-2,TRBJ2-1,CASSQAPLGYNEQFF,TGTGCCAGCAGCCAAGCCCCCCTCGGGTACAATGAGCAGTTCTTC
-,TRBD1,TRBV4-3,TRBJ2-1,CASSQDDGTGGLNEQFF,TGCGCCAGCAGCCAAGACGACGGGACAGGGGGCTTAAATGAGCAGTTCTTC
-,TRBD2,TRBV7-3,TRBJ2-1,CASSPNPGLAADEQFF,TGTGCCAGCAGCCCGAATCCGGGACTAGCGGCCGATGAGCAGTTCTTC
-,-,TRBV7-9,TRBJ1-1,CASSLGLAEAFF,TGTGCCAGCAGCTTAGGACTCGCTGAAGCTTTCTTT
-,TRBD2,TRBV15,TRBJ2-7,CATSASVAGGIYEQYF,TGTGCCACCAGCGCCTCAGTAGCGGGAGGGATATACGAGCAGTACTTC
-,-,TRBV5-8,TRBJ1-2,CASSLQGFYYGYTF,TGTGCCAGCAGCCTTCAGGGGTTCTACTATGGCTACACCTTC
-,-,TRBV3-1/TRBV3-2,TRBJ1-3,CASSQVQGQSGNTIYF,TGTGCCAGCAGCCAAGTCCAGGGGCAATCTGGAAACACCATATATTTT
once,-,TRBV7-7,TRBJ2-5,CASSPALVWETQYF,TGTGCCAGCAGCCCCGCACTGGTCTGGGAGACCCAGTACTTC
-,-,TRBV6-4,TRBJ1-2,CASSEQDGSYGYTF,TGTGCCAGCAGTGAACAGGACGGTAGTTATGGCTACACCTTC
-,TRBD1,TRBV5-4,TRBJ1-1,CASSSRQGMNTEAFF,TGTGCCAGCAGCTCTAGACAGGGGATGAACACTGAAGCTTTCTTT
-,-,TRBV27,TRBJ1-6,CASSLGQGASPLHF,TGTGCCAGCAGTTTAGGGCAGGGTGCTTCACCCCTCCACTTT
-,TRBD1,TRBV27,TRBJ1-1,CASSPRGLLNTEAFF,TGTGCCAGCAGTCCTAGGGGGCTCCTGAACACTGAAGCTTTCTTT
-,-,TRBV5-1,TRBJ1-1,CASSLGRQEAFF,TGCGCCAGCAGCTTGGGTAGACAAGAGGCTTTCTTT
-,TRBD1,TRBV23-1,TRBJ2-1,CASSQLGTGPGEQFF,TGCGCCAGCAGTCAGTTAGGGACAGGGCCGGGTGAGCAGTTCTTC
-,-,TRBV25-1,TRBJ1-1,CASSLVGGEAFF,TGTGCCAGCAGTCTTGTGGGAGGGGAAGCTTTCTTT
-,-,TRBV21-1,TRBJ1-5,CASRYRDNQPQHF,TGTGCCAGCAGATACAGGGACAATCAGCCCCAGCATTTT
few,TRBD1,TRBV11-3,TRBJ1-2,CASSPGTGNYGYTF,TGTGCCAGCAGCCCGGGGACAGGGAACTATGGCTACACCTTC
-,-,TRBV4-3,TRBJ1-2,CASSQDTAGLNYGYTF,TGCGCCAGCAGCCAAGATACGGCCGGACTTAACTATGGCTACACCTTC
-,-,TRBV10-3,TRBJ1-6,CAISESGGNAGSPLHF,TGTGCCATCAGTGAGTCGGGGGGGAACGCGGGATCACCCCTCCACTTT
many,TRBD2,TRBV2,TRBJ2-1,CASSDPAGARNLAFF,TGTGCCAGCAGTGACCCAGCGGGAGCCCGGAATTTGGCGTTCTTC
-,-,TRBV20-1,TRBJ2-7,CSASGGLAVYEQYF,TGCAGTGCTAGTGGCGGTCTAGCTGTCTACGAGCAGTACTTC
once,TRBD2,TRBV18,TRBJ2-1,CASFPLGGEQFF,TGTGCCAGCTTCCCACTGGGAGGGGAGCAGTTCTTC
few,TRBD1,TRBV2,TRBJ1-4,CASRWTGTNEKLFF,TGTGCCAGCAGATGGACAGGGACTAATGAAAAACTGTTTTTT
-,-,TRBV14,TRBJ1-2,CASSRMGSSYGYTF,TGTGCCAGCAGCCGGATGGGCAGCAGCTATGGCTACACCTTC
many,-,TRBV30,TRBJ1-1,CACTGVGAFF,TGTGCCTGCACGGGGGTAGGGGCTTTCTTT
-,TRBD2,TRBV7-8,TRBJ2-5,CASSRDGAGVETQYF,TGTGCCAGCAGCCGAGACGGAGCGGGAGTCGAGACCCAGTACTTC
-,TRBD2,TRBV7-9,TRBJ2-5,CASSAGTMETQYF,TGTGCCAGCAGCGCCGGGACTATGGAGACCCAGTACTTC
-,TRBD1,TRBV4-2,TRBJ1-3,CASSLVQGTSGNTIYF,TGTGCCAGCAGCCTGGTACAGGGGACATCTGGAAACACCATATATTTT